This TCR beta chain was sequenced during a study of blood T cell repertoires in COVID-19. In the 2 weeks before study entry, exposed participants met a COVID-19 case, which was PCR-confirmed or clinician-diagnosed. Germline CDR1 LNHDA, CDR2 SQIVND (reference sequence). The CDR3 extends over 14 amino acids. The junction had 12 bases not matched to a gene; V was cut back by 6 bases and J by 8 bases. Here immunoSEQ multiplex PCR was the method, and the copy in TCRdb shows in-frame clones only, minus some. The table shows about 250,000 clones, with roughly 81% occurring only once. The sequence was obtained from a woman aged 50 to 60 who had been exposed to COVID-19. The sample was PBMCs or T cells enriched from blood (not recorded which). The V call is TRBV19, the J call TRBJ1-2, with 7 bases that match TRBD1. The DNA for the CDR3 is TGTGCCAGTAGGGCCACTCCGACAGGGAGAGGCTACACCTTC. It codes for CASRATPTGRGYTF.